This T cell receptor (beta chain) appears in the sequencing data of a study of response to subunit inactivated influenza vaccine. Study results and caveats: After each seasonal influenza vaccination, few new T cells are recruited, the authors suggested.

TCRdb redid the calling of the RT-PCR reads with MiXCR, one entry per CDR3 protein. The repertoire holds about 570,000 distinct CDR3 sequences, with approximately 11% as singletons. Remarks on this clonotype: The antigen remains unidentified.

Germline loops: CDR1 MNHEY, CDR2 SVGEGT. This CDR3 is built from 14 residues. Between the trimmed V and J ends, which lost 7 bases and 0 bases, there was a span of 13 bases. Separately, the same data were catalogued under a study of T cells expressing NK-cell markers. That study reports: What made the TCR beta cDNA was 5'RACE template switching with UMIs. The TCR beta repertoires originated in sorted CD3+CD56+NKG2C+, CD3+CD56+NKG2C- and CD3+CD56-NKG2C+ T cells. Restriction of the sorted population to alpha-beta TCR T cells was achieved in several experiments with an anti-gamma-delta TCR antibody. What remained unclear was the HCMV specificity of expanded NKG2C+ T cell clones.

V is TRBV6-2 or TRBV6-3 and J is TRBJ2-7, with no clear D. The sequence derives from a man aged 50 to 60 who received an inactivated influenza vaccine. Specimen: PBMCs from blood, collected on the day of vaccination. CDR3 sequence: CASNSQGFSYEQYF. The CDR3 coding sequence is TGTGCCAGCAATTCCCAAGGCTTCTCCTACGAGCAGTACTTC.